The clone carrying this TCR beta chain appeared many times. Its antigen is unidentified. These data belong to a study of T-cell reconstitution after alpha-beta-depleted transplantation in children. Study observations and caveats: It was surviving recipient T cells and thymic progenitors that gave some patients high TCRbeta diversity at day 60. Newly made T cells mostly supplied T-cell counts and diversity one year after transplant. Expanded graft clones, several hundred of them, were reportedly the source of alpha-beta T cells about two months after transplant.

CDR1 and CDR2 from the germline V gene are SGHNT and YYREEE (reference sequence). This CDR3 has 14 residues. J gave up 2 bases and V 5 bases, and 4 bases lay outside the gene matches. Unique molecular identifiers were used to barcode this TCRbeta library. Using its own MiXCR run on the PCR reads, TCRdb lists one record per CDR3 protein. The table includes 73,000 or so distinct CDR3 sequences, roughly 4.9% detected once. This receptor was identified in a boy in the first two years of life who had a stem cell transplant for acute myeloid leukemia, so the T cells may come from the graft donor. This sequence joins TRBV5-4 and TRBJ2-5; 9 nucleotides agree with TRBD1. The sequences come from PBMCs, mostly from graft donor cells, collected 180 days after TCRalphabeta/CD19-depleted stem cell transplant. The CDR3 DNA sequence: TGTGCCAGCAGGCAGACAGGGGGTCAAGAGACCCAGTACTTC. This encodes CASRQTGGQETQYF.